A selection of T cell receptor beta chains follows, all from one sample in a study of Ad26.COV2.S vaccination and SARS-CoV-2 variants. Clones were read by immunoSEQ multiplex PCR, and TCRdb kept only the in-frame ones, dropping some. The sample contains some 330,000 clones, about nine tenths of which appear only once. The source material was peripheral blood, sampled in a trial of Ad26.COV2.S vaccine versus placebo. The receptors here all came from a person aged 18-65 years who received the Ad26.COV2.S COVID-19 vaccine or a placebo. The CDR3 runs from the conserved cysteine through the conserved F or W. The order of the fields is clone size, J gene, D gene, V gene, CDR3 protein, CDR3 DNA. The D gene is left open where the match is weak. Clone size is shown for a subset of rows, as once, few, many or a class of expanded clone.

>-|TRBJ1-2|-|TRBV3-1/TRBV3-2
CASSHPGLKYGYTF
TGTGCCAGCAGCCACCCGGGTCTTAAGTATGGCTACACCTTC
>-|TRBJ2-2|TRBD2|TRBV16
CASSQSAFRGDPELFF
TGTGCCAGCAGCCAATCTGCTTTTCGGGGGGACCCGGAGCTGTTTTTT
>once|TRBJ1-2|-|TRBV4-1
CASSQAGGINYGYTF
TGCGCCAGCAGCCAAGCCGGAGGGATAAACTATGGCTACACCTTC
>once|TRBJ1-1|-|TRBV28
CASSLEWTEAFF
TGTGCCAGCAGTTTGGAGTGGACTGAAGCTTTCTTT
>-|TRBJ1-4|-|TRBV6-1
CASSEDWAGDGSNEKLFF
TGTGCCAGCAGTGAAGATTGGGCAGGGGACGGGTCTAATGAAAAACTGTTTTTT
>-|TRBJ2-6|TRBD1|TRBV7-8
CASSLFPGTVFSGANVLTF
TGTGCCAGCAGCTTATTCCCTGGGACAGTCTTTTCTGGGGCCAACGTCCTGACTTTC
>-|TRBJ2-3|-|TRBV7-9
CASSLVGTDTQYF
TGTGCCAGCAGCTTAGTAGGGACAGATACGCAGTATTTT
>-|TRBJ1-4|TRBD1|TRBV28
CASSYRGNEKLFF
TGTGCCAGCAGTTACAGGGGGAATGAAAAACTGTTTTTT
>-|TRBJ2-7|TRBD1|TRBV4-1
CASSQGTGFSYEQYF
TGCGCCAGCAGCCAAGGGACAGGGTTCTCCTACGAGCAGTACTTC
>-|TRBJ2-4|-|TRBV5-1
CASSLDATLAKNIQYF
TGCGCCAGCAGCTTGGATGCGACATTAGCCAAAAACATTCAGTACTTC
>-|TRBJ2-2|TRBD2|TRBV5-1
CASRLGPSGGNTGELFF
TGCGCCAGCAGGCTGGGGCCTAGCGGGGGGAACACCGGGGAGCTGTTTTTT
>once|TRBJ2-5|-|TRBV9
CALSHGPHTETQYF
TGTGCCCTCTCGCATGGGCCCCATACGGAGACCCAGTACTTC
>once|TRBJ2-5|-|TRBV20-1
CSRIFGETQYF
TGCAGTCGGATTTTTGGAGAGACCCAGTACTTC